In its sample, the clone carrying this TCR beta chain was seen many times. The antigen is undetermined. V was cut by 8 bases and J by 6 bases, with 14 bases left in between. The CDR3 is 14 amino acids. Germline V gives CDR1 MDHEN, CDR2 SYDVKM. Ophthalmopathy donors showed moderate-to-severe activity, CAS ≥3, NOSPECS ≥4 and a duration under 3 months. Uncontrolled infections, other autoimmune diseases, pregnancy or lactation barred patients from enrollment. Investigators amplified TCR beta CDR3 regions from RNA transcripts. The workflow started with a first-round RT-PCR run with HTBI primers and then moved on to a second-round multiplex PCR. TCRdb redid the calling of the multiplex PCR reads with MiXCR, one entry per CDR3 protein. The sample yields about 410,000 distinct CDR3 sequences, about 18% seen once. These data originate in a study of Graves' ophthalmopathy and Graves' hyperthyroidism. Study-wide points: Also, most clonotypes expanded in the thyroid above 0.001 frequency appeared in blood.

The sequenced sample was peripheral blood. The clonotype comes from a woman in her late teens or twenties with Graves' ophthalmopathy. The V gene is TRBV28, the J gene TRBJ1-6; D is possibly TRBD1 (6 bases). The CDR3 sequence is CASGWDTTNSPLHF. For the CDR3, the DNA is TGTGCCAGCGGCTGGGACACAACTAATTCACCCCTCCACTTT. The whole variable domain, filled in from reference TRBV28 and TRBJ1-6, reads DVKVTQSSRYLVKRTGEKVFLECVQDMDHENMFWYRQDPGLGLRLIYFSYDVKMKEKGDIPEGYSVSREKKERFSLILESASTNQTSMYLCASGWDTTNSPLHFGNGTRLTVT.